This T cell receptor (beta chain) was sequenced in a study of cytotoxic CD8 clonotypes in ibrutinib-treated CLL. Overall study context: Within the patient group, ten to twelve were relapsed/refractory and over 14 treatment-naive, and 17 were IGHV unmutated.

Germline values: CDR1 SGHNT, CDR2 YENEEA. The CDR3 runs to 12 residues. Trimming left V 5 bases short and J 4 bases short, with 9 bases between. Here immunoSEQ multiplex PCR was the method, and the copy in TCRdb shows in-frame clones only, minus some. The sample shows 150,000 to 200,000 clones, under 85% of them seen only once. The chain combines TRBV11-3 with TRBJ2-7; no clear D. This clonotype originated in a human donor with chronic lymphocytic leukemia. The sample in question was PBMCs, obtained after 24 months of ibrutinib treatment. CDR3 DNA: TGTGCCAGCAGCGCAGACGGGTACGAGCAGTACTTC. It encodes CASSADGYEQYF. The whole variable domain, remainder taken from reference TRBV11-3 and TRBJ2-7, is EAGVVQSPRYKIIEKKQPVAFWCNPISGHNTLYWYLQNLGQGPELLIRYENEEAVDDSQLPKDRFSAERLKGVDSTLKIQPAELGDSAVYLCASSADGYEQYFGPGTRLTVT.